Described below is a single TCR beta chain sequence and its context. The clone's antigen remains unknown. The data derive from a study of T cells expressing NK-cell markers (dated by TCRdb to about 2020). Concerning the study at large: TCR beta-chain repertoires were profiled in sorted CD3+CD56+NKG2C+, CD3+CD56+NKG2C- and CD3+CD56-NKG2C+ T-cell subsets from several donors. All eight donors whose samples were sequenced were randomly selected healthy volunteers, three of them men and five women. The libraries were sequenced on Illumina HiSeq 2000/2500, MiSeq or NextSeq, producing 2 x 150 bp reads. Of the eight sequenced donors, seven were found to be HCMV-seropositive and one was found to be HCMV-seronegative.

For sequencing, an Illumina HiSeq 2000 was employed. TCR beta cDNA libraries were made by 5'RACE template switching that added a universal primer site and unique molecular identifiers. cDNA synthesis was primed from the TCR beta constant segment, followed by two successive PCR amplification steps. The study's processing was this. MIGEC was used to demultiplex reads and group reads by UMI, and MiTCR was used to assemble and quantify clonotypes. To exclude erroneous sequences, only TCR cDNA sequences supported by at least two reads were retained. The tcR package was used for downstream repertoire analysis, with clonotypes matched between fractions based on CDR3 nucleotide sequence plus V segment. VDJmatch was used to annotate antigen specificity against VDJdb, with one amino acid substitution in CDR3 allowed. TCRdb reprocessed the reads; each CDR3 protein sequence makes one entry, and DNA is unavailable. Here the V and J calls rest on TCRdb's processing, not on the authors' analysis. This sample's listing comprises roughly 450,000 distinct CDR3 sequences. Together, the top ten hold 1.4% of the sample.

The CDR3 runs 12 amino acids, cysteine and phenylalanine included. There is no recorded DNA. The CDR1 and CDR2 encoded by the germline V gene are SGHRS and YFSETQ. HCMV serostatus was determined by detecting HCMV-specific IgG in serum with a commercial ELISA kit. Peripheral blood mononuclear cells were isolated from blood by Ficoll density gradient centrifugation. Paper-wide results and their limitations: Those dominant clonotypes were again the most abundant among CD3+CD56-NKG2C+ cells in a handful of donors, at about 25-60.1%. Whether the expanded NKG2C-expressing T cell clones were specific for HCMV antigens was left unclear. For roughly 6 donors, the dominant CD3+CD56+NKG2C+ clonotypes were among the top 10 CD8+ clonotypes and accounted for roughly 1.0-7.5% of CD8+ T cells.

This TCR was sampled from a woman aged 45-65 years in good health. Donor details come from another sample of the same person, matched by shared clones. The chain couples TRBV5-1 to TRBJ2-3; TCRdb's D call of TRBD1 is untestable without DNA. The sample taken for sequencing was blood T cells: a sorted CD56 or NKG2C T cell subset, CD4+ or CD8+ T cells, or bulk PBMC T cells (not recorded which). The CDR3 here reads CASSTGANTQYF. Outside the CDR3, residues come from the reference TRBV5-1 and TRBJ2-3 proteins, so the full variable domain is: KAGVTQTPRYLIKTRGQQVTLSCSPISGHRSVSWYQQTPGQGLQFLFEYFSETQRNKGNFPGRFSGRQFSNSRSEMNVSTLELGDSALYLCASSTGANTQYFGPGTRLTVL.